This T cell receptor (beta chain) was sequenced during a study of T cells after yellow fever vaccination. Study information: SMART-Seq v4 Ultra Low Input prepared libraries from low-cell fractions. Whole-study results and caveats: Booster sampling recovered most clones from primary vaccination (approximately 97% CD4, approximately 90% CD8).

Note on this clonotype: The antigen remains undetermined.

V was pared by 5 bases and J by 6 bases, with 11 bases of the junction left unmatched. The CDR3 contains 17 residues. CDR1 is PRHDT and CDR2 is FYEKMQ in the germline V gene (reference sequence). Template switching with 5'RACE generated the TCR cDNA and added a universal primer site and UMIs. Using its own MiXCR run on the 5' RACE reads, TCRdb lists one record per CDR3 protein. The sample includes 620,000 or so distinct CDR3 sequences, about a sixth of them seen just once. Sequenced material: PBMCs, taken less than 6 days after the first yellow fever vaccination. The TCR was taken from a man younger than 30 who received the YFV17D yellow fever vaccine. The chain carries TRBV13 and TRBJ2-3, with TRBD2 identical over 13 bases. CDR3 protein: CASSRLTSGGPADTQYF. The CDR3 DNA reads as TGTGCCAGCAGCAGACTGACTAGCGGGGGGCCAGCTGATACGCAGTATTTT.